This TCR beta chain was sequenced in a study of blood T cell repertoires in COVID-19. Repertoires were generated with immunoSEQ multiplex PCR, while TCRdb's copy carries only in-frame clones and drops some. The table has some 200,000 clones, about 82% seen once. Trimming cost V 5 bases and J 2 bases; bases outside gene matches: 3. Germline CDR1 PRHDT, CDR2 FYEKMQ (reference sequence). The CDR3 has 15 amino acids. The J gene is TRBJ2-3, the V gene TRBV13, with 11 bases that match TRBD2. The receptor was isolated from a man between 60 and 70 years old with COVID-19, enrolled during active disease. Sequencing input: peripheral blood. CDR3 bases: TGTGCCAGCAGCACGGGACTAGCGGACACAGATACGCAGTATTTT. This sequence encodes CASSTGLADTDTQYF. Full variable domain (rest looked up from reference TRBV13 and TRBJ2-3): AAGVIQSPRHLIKEKRETATLKCYPIPRHDTVYWYQQGPGQDPQFLISFYEKMQSDKGSIPDRFSAQQFSDYHSELNMSSLELGDSALYFCASSTGLADTDTQYFGPGTRLTVL.